The T cell receptor (beta chain) under discussion was sequenced for a study of cytomegalovirus exposure and HLA in healthy donors (dated 2017 in TCRdb). With respect to the entire study: According to an earlier analysis of 550 to 700 of the donors, 150 million to 200 million T cells yielded 117 million unique TCR beta sequences and 276 Gb of sequence data. To decide whether each TCR beta V gene segment behaved as functional or pseudogenic, an earlier analysis of fewer than 750 of the donors relied on high-throughput TCR beta sequencing. A handful of DR-DQ haplotypes were handled as single units for association and clustering because linkage in the cohort was strong. The study aimed to test whether signatures of past pathogen exposure could be identified by cataloging public T cell receptors. Of the 300 to 500 genotyped donors, 75% to 85% were placed in the genetic ancestry cluster associated with self-reported Caucasian donors. Donor age, sex, ethnicity and CMV serostatus were compiled alongside the repertoire data. The T cell repertoires of under 700 subjects were profiled by immunosequencing and related to cytomegalovirus serostatus. An early release that covered some 640 HLA-typed donors contained around 330 gigabases of sequencing data and tens of millions of unique TCR sequences. The later analysis used no new phenotypic data to find candidate immune exposures, relying instead on TCR beta sequences and their occurrence across donors. Both class I and class II loci were covered by HLA typing, at four-digit resolution. A separate validation cohort of 100 to 150 different subjects was used in addition to the roughly 720-subject first cohort. The number of typed donors differed by locus: about 629-630 for A, B, C, DRB1 and DQB1; 522 for DQA1; 606 for DPA1; and about 470 for DPB1. To predict cytomegalovirus infection status, the study combined high-throughput TCR immunosequencing, statistical association of individual TCRs with disease status, and machine learning. In a later genetic analysis, genome-wide SNP genotypes for about three fifths of the roughly 670 donors were used, and that subset was treated as a discovery cohort. Every discovery cohort repertoire had been produced on one sequencing platform. A later analysis re-examined previously published TCR beta repertoires from roughly 720 donors and added high-resolution HLA genotyping to investigate patterns of TCR occurrence. Across some 400 genotyped donors of the cohort, an average of roughly 250,000 unique TCR beta nucleotide sequences per donor were sequenced, and approximately 17% of those sequences were non-productive.

The cohort was made up of 500 to 850 healthy bone marrow donors. At the time of sampling, all cohort members were nominally healthy, though unrecorded immune exposures were likely present. The donor was CMV seropositive and was included in the group of around 300 seropositive cohort members. Every donor gave a peripheral blood sample, and the peripheral blood mononuclear cells from that sample were used for TCR beta sequencing. Genomic DNA extraction from the blood cell samples was performed with the Qiagen DNeasy Blood Extraction Kit. The paper as a whole reports these results and caveats: Roughly uniform sequencing depth across donors was assumed in presence/absence analyses, although this assumption may not hold. According to a later genetic analysis, donors in an Asian-associated ancestry cluster had fewer N-insertions in productive TCRs than the approximately 700-donor mean. A later analysis found that most CMV-associated TCR beta chains appeared HLA-restricted, with HLA associations seemingly driven largely by CMV exposure. Some IMGT-functional V segments, including TRBV6-2 and TRBV6-3, could not be distinguished by the 87-base-pair reads and were therefore excluded. In a later analysis, HLA-associated TCR beta chains were found to be more clonally expanded and to have lower generation probabilities than equally common non-associated chains. In a later analysis, around 17,000 TCR beta sequences were associated with specific HLA alleles at a false discovery rate of 0.05. A further reported finding was that TCR beta sequences accurately predicted the HLA-A and HLA-B alleles for most subjects in the first cohort. Cytomegalovirus status was reported to be diagnosed by the classifier with high specificity and sensitivity in both the original and validation cohorts. In a later genetic analysis, a missense DCLRE1C variant was associated with V-gene and J-gene trimming of TCR beta chains, and the association was replicated in an independent cohort. When HLA alleles, especially DR and DQ, strongly co-occurred, TCR associations were difficult to assign to individual alleles. Linkage disequilibrium might explain the correlated functional status among segregating V segments, but an unknown experimental factor could not be ruled out. HLA typing was unavailable for some donors at each locus, so association tests used only the typed subset. The cohort was sequenced for TCR beta chains only, and without alpha or paired-chain data the features that could be detected were limited. Most TCR sequences were seen in very few donors, while some public TCRs were found in many individuals. An earlier analysis of approximately 500 of the donors showed that most TCR beta V segments appeared in productive rearrangements either about 90% or about 30% of the time, which broadly matched IMGT annotations. According to a later analysis, TCR association rates differed among HLA loci, with DRB1 alleles showing the most associated TCRs and HLA-C alleles showing the fewest. The authors suggested that the approach could potentially be extended to other disease states and immunological phenotypes. A cluster of highly shared sequence variants was judged likely to be a technical artifact of the sequencing pipeline. In a later analysis, several top co-occurrence clusters were reported to appear linked to parvovirus B19, influenza, CMV and Epstein-Barr virus. In vitro tests confirmed that a few of the cytomegalovirus-associated TCR beta chains recognize cytomegalovirus antigens. Immune exposure information for the cohort was limited to CMV serostatus. The study gave a list of more than 150 TCR beta chains associated with cytomegalovirus. Because counts were too low, some 17 rarely observed V segments, including chromosome 9 orphons, were excluded from the earlier analysis of around 640 of the donors.

CDR1 MDHEN and CDR2 SYDVKM are derived from the germline V gene. The CDR3 runs 12 amino acids, cysteine and phenylalanine included. CDR3 DNA is the only sequence kept; it has 36 bases, read in frame from the first base. V is trimmed back by 6 bases and J by 7 bases, and the junction contains 3 bases that no gene match accounts for. As regards this clone: Its antigen is currently not known. It has no much larger one-base neighbor in the sample; base qualities were not kept. Other DNA sequences in the same sample also yield this CDR3.

The method was the immunoSEQ multiplex PCR assay. For the multiplex PCR, a mixture combining 60 forward primers for TCR Vbeta segments and 13 reverse primers for TCR Jbeta segments was used. Amplification of the CDR3 region of rearranged TCR beta genes was performed with a multiplex PCR assay on genomic DNA. The Illumina HiSeq System was used to sequence the amplified TCR beta libraries as 87-base-pair reads. In the original analysis: A later analysis tallied some 79 million unique TCR beta chains across the 640 or so repertoires, and some 12 million of those chains were shared by two or more donors. A nearest-neighbor algorithm error-corrected the raw reads and collapsed the reads into unique sequences, merging closely related sequences to remove PCR and sequencing errors. To assign V, D and J gene segments, CDR3 sequences were aligned to IMGT reference sequences. For a sequence to be retained, a match of at least six nucleotides to both a V gene segment and a J gene segment was required. A rearrangement was called productive if the CDR3 had no stop codons and remained in frame with V and J, and every other rearrangement was called non-productive. Following IMGT convention, CDR3 was defined as the stretch from the second conserved V-encoded cysteine to the conserved J-encoded phenylalanine. The earlier analysis of some 580 of the donors excluded any sequence lacking an unambiguous match to a single V gene segment. An earlier analysis of fewer than 650 of the donors classified V segments as functional when productive rearrangements were above 56.7% and as segregating when the standard deviation between donors was above 5%. A statistical classification framework was built to diagnose cytomegalovirus status from the catalog of TCR beta chain sequences. In a later analysis, V and J genes were assigned by comparing TCR nucleotide sequences against IMGT/GENE-DB human TR gene sequences. In a later analysis, CDR3 sequences and most-parsimonious VDJ recombination scenarios were assigned using the TCRdist pipeline. In a later analysis, each TCR beta chain was defined by its CDR3 amino acid sequence together with its V-gene family, and reads lacking a unique V-gene family were excluded. A later analysis removed several hundred highly shared, low-generation-probability nucleotide sequences to deal with suspected cross-contamination and a sequencing artifact. A later analysis calculated a clonal expansion index for each public chain from normalized within-repertoire ranks of inferred template counts. In a later analysis, generation probabilities were computed using a VDJ recombination model fitted to out-of-frame rearrangements, and the results were checked against IGoR. In a later analysis, TCR-TCR, TCR-HLA and TCR-CMV co-occurrence was scored with hypergeometric tests, and a repertoire-size bias correction was applied to TCR pairs. False discovery rates were estimated in a later analysis by permuting HLA or CMV assignments 20 times. In a later analysis, co-occurring TCRs were grouped using DBSCAN, and TCRdist sequence similarity was added for clustering within HLA-allele-positive subsets. Repertoires with fewer than 30,000 or more than 120,000 public chains, plus five repertoires with anomalous nucleotide sharing, were excluded from co-occurrence clustering. The source is immuneACCESS, and TCRdb retained only in-frame sequences with V and J called. Part of the clones is not carried over; for the studies checked, unresolved V genes explain less than half of this, and the remainder is unexplained. D and trimming come from the DNA, and the V and J calls and clone size come from that table. The sample includes 100,000 to 150,000 clones, with around 75% observed a single time. The top ten clonotypes cover 4.8% of the sample.

The source material was PBMCs. The receptor chain draws on TRBV28 and TRBJ1-5; 7 of the junction bases match TRBD1. The receptor comes from a man aged 55 to 69 in good health and CMV-seropositive. The CDR3 protein is CASSLQGQPQHF. In nucleotides, the sequence is TGTGCCAGCAGCTTACAGGGGCAGCCCCAGCATTTT.